Below, 24 T cell receptor beta chains from the same sample are listed, as sequenced in a study of T cells in Graves' hyperthyroidism and ophthalmopathy. The TCR beta CDR3 regions underwent amplification using RNA transcripts as the source. The HTBI primer set drove a first-round RT-PCR of the TCR CDR3. TCRdb re-derived calls from the multiplex PCR reads in MiXCR, one entry per CDR3 protein. The sample lists some 650,000 distinct CDR3 sequences, roughly 15% occurring once. Input material: blood. These receptors all stem from a woman in her thirties or forties with Graves' ophthalmopathy.

This sequence joins TRBV6-1 and TRBJ1-1; D remains ambiguous. This CDR3 spans 15 amino acids. V dropped 7 bases and J dropped 0 bases, with 15 bases sitting between them. CDR1 is MNHNS, CDR2 SASEGT, per germline. In DNA, the CDR3 is TGTGCCAGCATCTCCCTTCCCCTAGTGAACACTGAAGCTTTCTTT. Translating it yields CASISLPLVNTEAFF.

This clonotype was counted at least ten times. This sequence joins TRBV20-1 and TRBJ2-3; D may be TRBD1 (6 bases). This CDR3 contains 14 residues. The V end was cut by 5 bases, the J end by 0 bases, with 12 bases between. Germline V lookup: CDR1 DFQATT, CDR2 SNEGSKA (reference sequence). The CDR3 reads CSAPGATSTDTQYF. CDR3 in DNA: TGCAGTGCTCCAGGGGCAACTAGCACAGATACGCAGTATTTT.

This clonotype appeared many times. This chain uses TRBV12-3 or TRBV12-4 with TRBJ1-2, with D possibly being TRBD1 (5 bases). V lost 6 bases and J 6 bases, leaving 14 bases between the germline ends. This CDR3 is built from 13 residues. This chain's CDR3 is CASSPGYRNGYTF. CDR3 nucleotides: TGTGCCAGCAGCCCAGGGTATCGGAATGGCTACACCTTC.

The rearrangement joins TRBV4-1 to TRBJ2-1; maybe TRBD1 (6 bases). Germline CDR1 reads MGHRA; CDR2 reads YSYEKL. CDR3 length: 15 residues. Trimming shortened V by 4 bases and J by 9 bases, and 19 bases separated the two germline ends. CDR3 DNA sequence: TGCGCCAGCAGCCCCCAGGGGCCTCCGGGTGGTGAGCAGTTCTTC. Its protein product is CASSPQGPPGGEQFF.

In this sample, this clonotype turned up many times. The chain uses TRBV10-3 and TRBJ1-1; D gene unclear. V was cut by 2 bases and J by 0 bases, with 4 bases left in between. CDR3 length equals 13 residues. Germline CDR1 is ENHRY and CDR2 is SYGVKD. CDR3 sequence reads: CAISETVNTEAFF. CDR3 nucleotide sequence: TGTGCCATCAGTGAGACGGTGAACACTGAAGCTTTCTTT.

This clonotype has just a few counts. The V and J genes are TRBV6-1 and TRBJ2-2, with D unresolved. The germline V gene has CDR1 MNHNS and CDR2 SASEGT. The CDR3 contains 12 residues. V was clipped by 7 bases and J by 7 bases, with 10 bases between them. Here the CDR3 DNA reads TGTGCCAGCACCCAGGTTATCGGGGAGCTGTTTTTT. Translating it yields CASTQVIGELFF.

The gene calls are TRBV28 and TRBJ2-5, with D possibly being TRBD2 (5 bases). This CDR3 spans 14 amino acids. Germline V CDR1 and CDR2: MDHEN, SYDVKM. Trimming took off 3 bases at V and 1 base at J, with 9 bases between the two ends. CDR3 residues: CASSFAGLQETQYF. The CDR3 nucleotides read TGTGCCAGCAGTTTCGCAGGACTCCAAGAGACCCAGTACTTC.

This clonotype has at least ten counts. The chain carries TRBV28 and TRBJ2-1; 11 nucleotides align to TRBD2. There are 15 residues in the CDR3. The V and J ends lost 3 bases and 6 bases, in that order; junction bases with no gene match: 4. Germline V lookup: CDR1 MDHEN, CDR2 SYDVKM. CDR3 amino acids: CASSLISGRANEQFF. DNA for the CDR3: TGTGCCAGCAGTTTGATTAGCGGGAGGGCCAATGAGCAGTTCTTC.

This clonotype was seen a single time. The V call is TRBV5-4, the J call TRBJ2-7, with D maybe TRBD2 (6 bases). CDR3 length: 13 residues. Trimming stripped 3 bases from V and 5 bases from J, with 12 bases between. Per the germline V gene, CDR1 is SGHNT and CDR2 is YYREEE (reference sequence). The CDR3 nucleotides are TGTGCCAGCAGCTCGGGACTGCCAAACGAGCAGTACTTC. Amino acid sequence: CASSSGLPNEQYF.

The table lists this clonotype with many counts. The chain recombines TRBV5-6 with TRBJ1-1; no clear D. The CDR3 is 13 amino acids. Per germline, CDR1 SGHDT and CDR2 YYEEEE. V shed 1 base and J shed 4 bases, with 8 bases lying between them. CDR3 in DNA: TGTGCCAGCAGCTTGAGGGCGTCCACTGAAGCTTTCTTT. This gives the protein CASSLRASTEAFF.

At least ten counts were recorded for this clonotype. The V call is TRBV2, the J call TRBJ2-7; D is ambiguous. CDR3 size: 14 residues. V gave up 7 bases and J gave up 0 bases, with 13 bases separating them. Looked up from germline, CDR1 is SNHLY and CDR2 is FYNNEI. Written as DNA, the CDR3 is TGTGCCAGCAATTTGCGGTTACTCTCCTACGAGCAGTACTTC. This codes for CASNLRLLSYEQYF. Based on the CDR3 plus reference TRBV2 and TRBJ2-7, the full variable domain is EPEVTQTPSHQVTQMGQEVILRCVPISNHLYFYWYRQILGQKVEFLVSFYNNEISEKSEIFDDQFSVERPDGSNFTLKIRSTKLEDSAMYFCASNLRLLSYEQYFGPGTRLTVT.

The V gene is TRBV20-1, the J gene TRBJ1-5; 7 nucleotides agree with TRBD1. V lost 0 bases to trimming and J lost 4 bases; unmatched junction nucleotides: 0. Germline V gene lookup returns CDR1 DFQATT and CDR2 SNEGSKA (reference sequence). This CDR3 contains 13 residues. The CDR3 DNA reads as TGCAGTGCTAGAGACAGGGGGAATCAGCCCCAGCATTTT. Amino acid sequence: CSARDRGNQPQHF.

This clonotype appeared many times. The rearrangement joins TRBV3-1 to TRBJ2-2; TRBD1 is a possible D gene (6 bases). Trimming stripped 4 bases from V and 4 bases from J, with 22 bases between. The CDR3 has 18 residues. CDR1 and CDR2 (germline): LGHDT, YNNKEL (reference sequence). This CDR3 is CASSPTGGHQWTTGELFF. The CDR3 bases are TGTGCCAGCAGCCCTACTGGGGGACACCAATGGACCACCGGGGAGCTGTTTTTT. The whole variable domain, remainder taken from reference TRBV3-1 and TRBJ2-2, is DTAVSQTPKYLVTQMGNDKSIKCEQNLGHDTMYWYKQDSKKFLKIMFSYNNKELIINETVPNRFSPKSPDKAHLNLHINSLELGDSAVYFCASSPTGGHQWTTGELFFGEGSRLTVL.

This clonotype turned up a few times. The CDR3 DNA follows: TGCGGGACCACTCGGGGTGACTATGGCTACACCTTC. This translates into CGTTRGDYGYTF. The J gene is TRBJ1-2, the V gene TRBV29-1; tentative D call: TRBD1 (5 bases). This CDR3 is 12 amino acids long. The germline V gene encodes CDR1 SQVTM and CDR2 ANQGSEA.

This clonotype was counted many times. The chain uses TRBV28 and TRBJ2-3; weak D call: TRBD1 (6 bases). This CDR3 has 17 residues. Germline values: CDR1 MDHEN, CDR2 SYDVKM. The germline V and J ends were trimmed by 2 bases and 1 base, with 16 bases remaining between them. The chain's CDR3 is CASSLPPQGFGTDTQYF. In nucleotides, the CDR3 is TGTGCCAGCAGTTTACCCCCTCAGGGGTTTGGCACAGATACGCAGTATTTT.

The rearrangement joins TRBV5-1 to TRBJ2-2; tentatively, D is TRBD2 (6 bases). CDR1 and CDR2 (germline): SGHRS, YFSETQ. Trimming left V 5 bases short and J 6 bases short, with 14 bases between. This CDR3 region has 14 residues. The CDR3 coding sequence is TGCGCCAGCAGGTTGATCGGGAGCGCCGGGGAGCTGTTTTTT. This sequence encodes CASRLIGSAGELFF.

This clonotype has at least ten counts. This sequence joins TRBV7-2 and TRBJ2-1; 7 nucleotides match TRBD2. Germline CDR1 SGHTA, CDR2 FQGNSA. Unmatched junction bases numbered 2, after V lost 0 bases and J lost 0 bases. This CDR3 is 16 amino acids long. The CDR3 loop reads CASSLASGTSYNEQFF. CDR3 coding DNA: TGTGCCAGCAGCTTAGCCAGCGGGACCTCCTACAATGAGCAGTTCTTC.

A note on this clonotype: A much more abundant neighbour one base away suggests this may be a read error. The chain recombines TRBV5-1 with TRBJ2-3; D is uncertain. Germline V gives CDR1 SGHRS, CDR2 YFSETQ. The CDR3 runs 14 residues. Trimming cost V 2 bases and J 2 bases, with 9 bases left between them. CDR3 in amino acids: CASSLTPITDTQYF. The CDR3 coding sequence is TGCGCCAGCAGCTTAACTCCCATCACAGATACGCAGTATTTT. The complete variable domain, with remaining parts taken from reference TRBV5-1 and TRBJ2-3, reads KAGVTQTPRYLIKTRGQQVTLSCSPISGHRSVSWYQQTPGQGLQFLFEYFSETQRNKGNFPGRFSGRQFSNSRSEMNVSTLELGDSALYLCASSLTPITDTQYFGPGTRLTVL.

This clonotype was recorded many times. For the CDR3, the DNA is TGTGCCAGCACCAAGGCCCGACTAGCGGGGTTCACAGATACGCAGTATTTT. Its protein product is CASTKARLAGFTDTQYF. V gene TRBV6-1 combines with J gene TRBJ2-3; TRBD2 matches 11 bases. V lost 7 bases to trimming and J lost 2 bases; unmatched junction nucleotides: 11. CDR1 is MNHNS, CDR2 SASEGT, per germline. The length of the CDR3 is 17 residues.

CDR3 bases: TGCAGCGTTGCACGGACAGGGGGTCCCTCTGGGGCCAACGTCCTGACTTTC. This encodes CSVARTGGPSGANVLTF. The chain has TRBV29-1 and TRBJ2-6, with 10 bases identical to TRBD1. Germline assignment: CDR1 SQVTM and CDR2 ANQGSEA. V shed 4 bases, J shed 0 bases, and the junction held 6 bases outside the gene matches. The CDR3 totals 17 residues.

V usage is TRBV2 and J usage is TRBJ2-2; D might be TRBD1 (6 bases). This CDR3 is built from 16 residues. Germline CDR1 reads SNHLY; CDR2 reads FYNNEI. V was shortened by 6 bases and J by 0 bases, with 14 bases between the two germline ends. The CDR3 region is CASRKQGFANTGELFF. CDR3 DNA: TGTGCCAGCAGGAAACAGGGTTTCGCGAACACCGGGGAGCTGTTTTTT.

This clonotype occurred many times. The CDR3 DNA is TGCAGTGCTAGACACGGGCACGAGACCCAGTACTTC. Translated: CSARHGHETQYF. The rearrangement links TRBV20-1 to TRBJ2-5; D not certain. Deletions cut 2 bases from V and 5 bases from J, with 9 bases between. The CDR3 covers 12 residues. Germline-derived CDR1 and CDR2 are DFQATT and SNEGSKA (reference sequence).

Many counts were recorded for this clonotype. The chain joins TRBV7-2 to TRBJ2-7; the D is unclear. Germline values: CDR1 SGHTA, CDR2 FQGNSA. This CDR3 region has 13 residues. The V and J ends lost 0 bases and 1 base respectively, with 4 bases between them. CDR3 coding DNA: TGTGCCAGCAGCTTAGCCGCATCCTACGAGCAGTACTTC. This codes for CASSLAASYEQYF.

This chain uses TRBV7-3 with TRBJ2-1; 12 bases line up with TRBD2. CDR1 is SGHTA and CDR2 is FQGTGA in the germline V gene. V lost 3 bases to trimming and J lost 10 bases; unmatched junction nucleotides: 4. The CDR3 totals 14 residues. This CDR3 reads CASSLTSGSGEQFF. The CDR3 DNA reads as TGTGCCAGCAGCTTGACTAGCGGGAGCGGCGAGCAGTTCTTC.